This note documents a single T cell receptor beta chain sequence. No antigen is known for it. Researchers partitioned CD4+ cells into CD45RA+ naive and CD45RA-negative memory subsets. Clones were sequenced by immunoSEQ multiplex PCR, and TCRdb holds only the in-frame ones, with some missing. The sample includes millions of clones, 85% to 95% of them seen just once. The data belong to a study of shared clonotypes between healthy human individuals. Study results and caveats: Clonotype sharing among donors was thought likely to change with sequencing depth. Some clonotypes were shared by all four sorted-subset donors, while others were not shared. The non-shared ones had lower generation probabilities than the shared ones.

Germline V gene data show CDR1 as SQVTM and CDR2 as ANQGSEA. The CDR3 totals 12 residues. J lost 8 bases, V lost 3 bases, and 5 bases had no gene match. The sequence was collected from a young man in good health. Sequencing used naive CD4+ T cells sorted from blood. Documented subset: CD45RA+ positively selected. This chain joins TRBV29-1 and TRBJ2-7; TRBD1 aligns across 9 bases. CDR3 nucleotide sequence: TGCAGCGTTGAGGGACAGGGTCCGCAGCAGTACTTC. This encodes CSVEGQGPQQYF.